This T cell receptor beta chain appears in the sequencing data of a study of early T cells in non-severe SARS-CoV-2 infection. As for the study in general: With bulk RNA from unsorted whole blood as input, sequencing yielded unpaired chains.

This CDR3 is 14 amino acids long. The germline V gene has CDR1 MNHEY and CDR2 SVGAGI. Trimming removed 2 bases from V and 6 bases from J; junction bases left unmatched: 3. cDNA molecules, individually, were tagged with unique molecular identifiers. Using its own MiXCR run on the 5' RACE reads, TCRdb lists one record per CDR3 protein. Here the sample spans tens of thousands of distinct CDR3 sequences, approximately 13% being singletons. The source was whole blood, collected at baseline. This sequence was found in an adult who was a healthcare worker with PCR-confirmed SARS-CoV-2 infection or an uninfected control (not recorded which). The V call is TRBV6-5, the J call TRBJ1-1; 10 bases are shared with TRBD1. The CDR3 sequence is CASSYTGQGAEAFF. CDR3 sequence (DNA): TGTGCCAGCAGTTACACCGGACAGGGGGCTGAAGCTTTCTTT.